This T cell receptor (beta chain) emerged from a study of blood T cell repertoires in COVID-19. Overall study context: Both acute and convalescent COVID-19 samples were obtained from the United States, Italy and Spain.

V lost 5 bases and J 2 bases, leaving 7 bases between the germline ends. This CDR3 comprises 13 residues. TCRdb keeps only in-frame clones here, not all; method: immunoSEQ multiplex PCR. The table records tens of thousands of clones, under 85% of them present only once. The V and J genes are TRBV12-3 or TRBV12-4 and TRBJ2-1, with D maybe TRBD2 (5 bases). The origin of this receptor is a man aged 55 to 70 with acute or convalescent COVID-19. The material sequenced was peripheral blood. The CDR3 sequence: CASSTRAYNEQFF. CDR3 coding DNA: TGTGCCAGCAGTACGAGGGCCTACAATGAGCAGTTCTTC.